The sequence of this T cell receptor beta chain was determined in a study of PD-1 blockade in classical Hodgkin lymphoma. Each patient experienced a relapse that followed autologous stem cell transplantation, and brentuximab vedotin exposure varied. Each best response was a complete response, a partial response or progressive disease. Trimming took off 0 bases at V and 0 bases at J, with 23 bases between the two ends. CDR3 length: 20 amino acids. Germline V CDR1 and CDR2: LNHNV, YYDKDF (reference sequence). Assay: immunoSEQ multiplex PCR; the TCRdb copy retains only in-frame clones and omits some. The table shows around 13,000 clones, with around 76% occurring only once.

The V and J genes are TRBV15 and TRBJ1-1, with D perhaps matching TRBD1 (5 bases). The source of this sequence is a human donor with classical Hodgkin lymphoma. The source was peripheral blood mononuclear cells (PBMCs), collected at baseline. The CDR3 spells CATSRDRPIIRGHMNTEAFF. CDR3 coding DNA: TGTGCCACCAGCAGAGATCGACCTATCATCCGTGGACATATGAACACTGAAGCTTTCTTT.